What follows describes a single T cell receptor beta chain. V lost 1 base, J lost 0 bases, and 8 bases lay in between. This CDR3 contains 15 residues. The germline gives CDR1 SGHTA, CDR2 FQGNSA. This record comes from a study of CD8+CD57+ T cells in acquired aplastic anemia. Study-level background: Sorted CD4+ plus CD8+ cells gave DNA averaging roughly 3 ug.

Genomic DNA was employed as the template in profiling TCR beta VDJ and CDR3. One entry per CDR3 protein results from TCRdb running MiXCR on the reads. The sample consists of 180,000 or so distinct CDR3 sequences, 63% of them appearing once. All patients picked for sequencing had shown, by flow cytometry, an expansion of CD8+CD57+ cells. This TCR came from a human donor with aplastic anemia. This sequence joins TRBV7-2 and TRBJ2-3; tentative D call: TRBD1 (6 bases). Sequencing used sorted CD4+, CD8+, or CD8+CD57+ T cells (not recorded which) from PBMCs. The CDR3 region has the DNA TGTGCCAGCAGCTTAGGGGGGCTGAGCACAGATACGCAGTATTTT. It encodes CASSLGGLSTDTQYF. Supplemented by reference TRBV7-2 and TRBJ2-3, the full variable domain reads GAGVSQSPSNKVTEKGKDVELRCDPISGHTALYWYRQSLGQGLEFLIYFQGNSAPDKSGLPSDRFSAERTGGSVSTLTIQRTQQEDSAVYLCASSLGGLSTDTQYFGPGTRLTVL.